This T cell receptor (beta chain) appears in the sequencing data of a study of blood T cells in healthy people across ages (dated by TCRdb to 2015 to 2017). Study-wide context: In model experiments, template switching captured roughly one uniquely barcoded TCR beta cDNA molecule for every two T cells. Using deep sequencing normalized with unique cDNA molecular identifiers, the study measured how TCR beta repertoire diversity changes with age. The donors were split into four age groups: young (average 16 years), middle-aged (around 37), aged (around 67) and long-lived (over 75). To avoid experimental bias, donors of different ages were spread randomly across the sequencing lanes. The study analyzed two additional independent replicas of 1 million unique cDNA reads from the same blood draw for two donors, one aged 18 to 29 and one aged 80 or older.

The donors were a few dozen Caucasian individuals from Russia, aged about 6 to 100 years, who were systemically healthy. Approximately 9 milliliters of peripheral blood were collected from each donor into EDTA-treated Vacutainer tubes. Ficoll-Paque density-gradient centrifugation was used to isolate PBMCs, with at least 6 million obtained per sample. Total RNA was extracted from PBMCs with Trizol reagent, with at least 6 micrograms obtained per sample. The percentages of naive CD45RAhigh/CD27high T cells were determined by flow cytometry on a PBMC aliquot from every donor. About this clonotype: There is no known antigen for this receptor. It has no much larger one-base neighbor in the sample; base qualities were not kept.

Libraries were made using 5' RACE. Sequencing was carried out with an Illumina HiSeq 2500. The second PCR ran for about 6 to 12 cycles and used a J-beta primer mix along with a sample-barcoded 5' primer. A unique molecular identifier was introduced onto each TCR beta cDNA molecule by a template-switch 5' adaptor carrying 12 random nucleotides. At least 3 million CDR3-containing paired-end reads were obtained from each sample. First-strand cDNA synthesis was performed from all RNA using the Mint cDNA synthesis kit, with priming by a TRBC-specific oligonucleotide. All cDNA was treated with uracil-DNA glycosylase and then went through a first 18-cycle PCR with the universal primers M1SS and BC2_uni_R. As for the authors' bioinformatics: Each sample was normalized by randomly selecting 1 million high-quality reads, each carrying a distinct molecular identifier. Instead of being binned into consensus sequences, reads with shared molecular identifiers were discarded. MiTCR, run with a Q25 quality threshold and the strictest error-elimination algorithm, handled CDR3 identification, clonotype clustering and error correction. A nonparametric unseen species model with Euler transformation was used to estimate lower-bound total TCR beta diversity. Starting from the raw public reads, TCRdb applied fastp trimming at Q25, assembled clones with MiXCR and retained in-frame beta chains. When rows share a CDR3 protein, they turn into one entry using the most common DNA and genes. TCRdb's processing, not the authors' own work, is the source of the V and J calls. The sample records 720,000 or so distinct CDR3 sequences, around two fifths of which are singletons. Approximately 29% of the sample lies in the top ten.

What the authors observed across the whole study: As age increased, observed TCR beta diversity per million T cells dropped in a roughly linear way, and a significant reduction was already evident by age about 36. Compared with the aged group, the long-lived group had more naive CD4+ T cells, fewer expanded clones and increased TCR diversity, suggesting age selection. Because the CMV infection status of the donors was unknown, age-related changes in expanded clonotypes may potentially have been confounded. Since profiling was done on bulk unsorted PBMCs, naive and antigen-experienced compartments could not be conclusively compared. There was a strong correlation between observed TCR beta diversity and the percentage of naive T cells measured by flow cytometry. Estimates of total diversity based on one million sequenced T cells were considered lower bounds and underestimates.

Sequenced material: blood. The clonotype was recovered from an older man in good health.

The nucleotides read TGTGCCAGCAACAAGTCCGGACAAGAGACCCAGTACTTC. This yields the protein CASNKSGQETQYF. This chain joins TRBV9 to TRBJ2-5; the D gene is not confidently resolved. V gives up 6 bases and J gives up 2 bases, and the segment between their germline ends measures 11 bases. The CDR3, cysteine through phenylalanine, is 13 amino acids long. Only CDR3 DNA is held: 39 bases, read in frame from base 1. Reading the germline V gene gives CDR1 SGDLS and CDR2 YYNGEE. With all but the CDR3 taken from the reference TRBV9 and TRBJ2-5 genes, the full variable domain is: DSGVTQTPKHLITATGQRVTLRCSPRSGDLSVYWYQQSLDQGLQFLIQYYNGEERAKGNILERFSAQQFPDLHSELNLSSLELGDSALYFCASNKSGQETQYFGPGTRLLVL.